This entry describes one T cell receptor (beta chain). This specimen comes from a study of blood T cell repertoires in COVID-19. Overall study: COVID-19 samples, acute and convalescent, were from the United States, Italy and Spain.

Sequencing used immunoSEQ multiplex PCR; TCRdb keeps in-frame clones, though not all of them. The repertoire holds approximately 150,000 clones, with around 80% as singletons. Across about two dozen US areas, participants ranged in age from about 18 to 90 years. Cohort 3 recovery required two negative PCRs, clearance, or symptom resolution. CDR1 MDHEN and CDR2 SYDVKM come from the germline V gene. This CDR3 has 13 amino acids. The V end was cut by 7 bases, the J end by 1 base, with 10 bases between. The chain joins TRBV28 to TRBJ1-1, with D possibly being TRBD1 (6 bases). The sequence was collected from a man between 50 and 59 years old who had recovered from COVID-19. The sample was PBMCs or T cells enriched from blood (not recorded which). The CDR3: CASITTGNTEAFF. CDR3 bases: TGTGCCAGCATCACGACAGGGAACACTGAAGCTTTCTTT. Full variable domain (remainder filled in from reference TRBV28 and TRBJ1-1): DVKVTQSSRYLVKRTGEKVFLECVQDMDHENMFWYRQDPGLGLRLIYFSYDVKMKEKGDIPEGYSVSREKKERFSLILESASTNQTSMYLCASITTGNTEAFFGQGTRLTVV.